This note documents a single T cell receptor (beta chain) sequence. The sample belongs to a study of cytomegalovirus exposure and HLA in healthy donors. V dropped 5 bases and J dropped 3; count of bases not matched to a gene: 14. Germline assignment: CDR1 SGHNT and CDR2 YENEEA. The CDR3 contains 18 residues. Primers for the PCR totalled 60 Vbeta and 13 Jbeta. Repertoires were generated with immunoSEQ multiplex PCR, while TCRdb's copy carries only in-frame clones and drops some. The sample carries 150,000 to 200,000 clones, 84% recorded once. The sequenced sample was PBMCs. The receptor was isolated from a boy aged 5 to 17 in good health and CMV-seronegative. The chain links TRBV11-3 to TRBJ2-2, with TRBD2 identical over 8 bases. CDR3 sequence: CASSPPAGTRGDTGELFF. In nucleotides, the CDR3 is TGTGCCAGCAGCCCCCCCGCGGGAACGCGGGGGGACACCGGGGAGCTGTTTTTT.